The clone carrying this T cell receptor beta chain was found a few times. The data originate from a study of blood T cell repertoires in COVID-19. Overall study: The analysed material was cDNA or gDNA that came from T cells, B-cell-depleted T cells, or PBMCs.

Trimming pared 0 bases from V and 8 bases from J, leaving 17 bases between. CDR3 length: 17 amino acids. Germline lookup yields CDR1 LGHNA and CDR2 YSLEER. Recruited during active infection, patients (from Seattle) were subsequently followed longitudinally. Per the original methods: Reference gene primers were amplified, and this amplification served to estimate nucleated cell counts. TCRdb keeps only in-frame clones here, not all; method: immunoSEQ multiplex PCR. V, J and clone size were drawn from that table, and D and trimming were deduced from the DNA. The sample lists 60,000 to 70,000 clones, 88% occurring once.

This clonotype was sampled from a woman aged 55-69 years with COVID-19, enrolled during active disease. What was sequenced was peripheral blood. The chain combines TRBV4-3 with TRBJ1-6; the D gene is possibly TRBD1 (6 bases). Here the CDR3 reads CASSQEGRGATDSPLHF. CDR3 DNA sequence: TGCGCCAGCAGCCAAGAGGGCAGGGGCGCTACGGATTCACCCCTCCACTTT.